The 18 T cell receptor beta chains reported below all come from one sample, sequenced in a study of beta chain features in type 1 diabetes. Findings of the study overall: People with Type 1 diabetes carried modestly yet significantly shorter TCRB CDR3s in all four CD4+ subsets.

Expressed TCRB transcripts were sequenced after all isolated RNA was converted to cDNA. The assay was immunoSEQ multiplex PCR, and TCRdb's table has in-frame clones only and misses some. Here the sample spans 150,000 to 200,000 clones, about 8.1% being singletons. Their antigens are not known. Sequenced material: central memory CD4+ T cells from blood. The receptors originated from a woman aged 18-29 years with type 1 diabetes.

This clone has a handful of counts. The chain links TRBV19 to TRBJ2-7, with D possibly TRBD1 on 6 matching bases. CDR3 length: 13 amino acids. The germline gives CDR1 LNHDA, CDR2 SQIVND (reference sequence). The V end was cut by 4 bases, the J end by 4 bases, with 11 bases between. The CDR3 bases are TGTGCCAGTAGTAGAGGACAGAAGTACGAGCAGTACTTC. Its protein is CASSRGQKYEQYF.

The rearrangement links TRBV5-4 to TRBJ2-1; 12 bases are shared with TRBD2. This CDR3 has 16 residues. The junction had 4 bases not matched to a gene; V was cut back by 4 bases and J by 2 bases. Germline lookup yields CDR1 SGHNT and CDR2 YYREEE (reference sequence). CDR3 residues: CASSDLAGGTYNEQFF. The CDR3 DNA is TGTGCCAGCAGCGACCTAGCGGGAGGGACCTACAATGAGCAGTTCTTC.

The chain carries TRBV7-2 and TRBJ1-2; 12 bases fit TRBD1. Germline CDR1 SGHTA, CDR2 FQGNSA. CDR3 size: 16 residues. The V and J ends lost 2 bases and 8 bases, in that order; junction bases with no gene match: 9. CDR3 protein: CASSLPAGTGGGGYTF. The CDR3 DNA sequence: TGTGCCAGCAGCTTACCCGCCGGGACAGGGGGCGGCGGCTACACCTTC. Full variable domain (rest looked up from reference TRBV7-2 and TRBJ1-2): GAGVSQSPSNKVTEKGKDVELRCDPISGHTALYWYRQSLGQGLEFLIYFQGNSAPDKSGLPSDRFSAERTGGSVSTLTIQRTQQEDSAVYLCASSLPAGTGGGGYTFGSGTRLTVV.

The chain links TRBV7-2 to TRBJ2-2; perhaps TRBD1 as D (6 bases). V shed 5 bases and J shed 4 bases, with 11 bases lying between them. There are 14 residues in the CDR3. Germline V gene sequence: CDR1 SGHTA, CDR2 FQGNSA. The CDR3 nucleotides read TGTGCCAGCAGCCTCAGGGGAACCACCGGGGAGCTGTTTTTT. It codes for CASSLRGTTGELFF.

This clone was seen a few times. The chain couples TRBV6-5 to TRBJ2-5, with TRBD2 matching over 9 bases. The CDR3 is 12 residues long. The ends lost 6 bases at V and 6 bases at J; junction bases unmatched: 2. CDR1 is MNHEY, CDR2 SVGAGI, per germline. CDR3 region: CASRGLAKTQYF. CDR3 nucleotides: TGTGCCAGCAGGGGACTAGCAAAGACCCAGTACTTC.

By frequency in the sample, this clone is medium-sized. The chain has TRBV7-9 and TRBJ2-3, with D perhaps matching TRBD1 (5 bases). V was pared by 5 bases and J by 6 bases, with 6 bases between. CDR1 is SEHNR, CDR2 FQNEAQ, per germline (reference sequence). The CDR3 runs 11 residues. The CDR3 coding sequence is TGTGCCAGCAGCGGGGCGGATACGCAGTATTTT. As protein: CASSGADTQYF.

This clone was counted between two and nine times. The chain recombines TRBV5-1 with TRBJ2-3; 9 bases line up with TRBD2. V shed 4 bases and J 2 bases; nucleotides not matched to a gene: 11. The CDR3 length is 17 residues. Germline CDR1 is SGHRS and CDR2 is YFSETQ. CDR3 sequence (DNA): TGCGCCAGCAGCCGCGAACCCTTAGCGGGGGCCACAGATACGCAGTATTTT. Translated, it gives CASSREPLAGATDTQYF.

This clone was observed a few times. The chain joins TRBV30 to TRBJ1-5; a possible D gene is TRBD1 (5 bases). The CDR3 runs 14 residues. V shed 0 bases and J shed 0 bases, with 6 bases lying between them. Germline CDR1 GTSNPN, CDR2 SVGIG (reference sequence). DNA of the CDR3: TGTGCCTGGAGTGTACAGGTTAGCAATCAGCCCCAGCATTTT. Protein sequence: CAWSVQVSNQPQHF.

This clone has only a few counts. The chain links TRBV11-2 to TRBJ2-5, with D unresolved. Germline-derived CDR1 and CDR2 are SGHAT and FQNNGV. V was trimmed by 3 bases and J by 2 bases, leaving 10 bases between them. The CDR3 covers 14 residues. The CDR3 region has the DNA TGTGCCAGCAGCTTTCCGCCGCAGCAAGAGACCCAGTACTTC. Translating it yields CASSFPPQQETQYF. The whole variable domain, filled in from reference TRBV11-2 and TRBJ2-5, reads EAGVAQSPRYKIIEKRQSVAFWCNPISGHATLYWYQQILGQGPKLLIQFQNNGVVDDSQLPKDRFSAERLKGVDSTLKIQPAKLEDSAVYLCASSFPPQQETQYFGPGTRLLVL.

The chain carries TRBV14 and TRBJ2-7, with D uncertain. This CDR3 has 11 residues. Germline V gene lookup returns CDR1 SGHDN and CDR2 FVKESK. V shed 2 bases and J shed 6 bases, with 5 bases lying between them. The CDR3 region is CASSQSGEQYF. CDR3 DNA sequence: TGTGCCAGCAGCCAATCCGGCGAGCAGTACTTC.

This sequence joins TRBV5-1 and TRBJ2-3; D remains ambiguous. With 0 bases removed from V and 2 bases from J, the gap between germline ends came to 4 bases. CDR3 length: 13 residues. The germline V gene encodes CDR1 SGHRS and CDR2 YFSETQ. This CDR3 reads CASSLDFTDTQYF. DNA of the CDR3: TGCGCCAGCAGCTTGGACTTCACAGATACGCAGTATTTT.

The gene calls are TRBV5-1 and TRBJ2-5, with 7 positions matching TRBD1. The CDR3 loop spans 12 amino acids. J was trimmed by 2 bases and V by 6 bases; bases with no gene match: 1. Germline CDR1 SGHRS, CDR2 YFSETQ. CDR3 DNA sequence: TGCGCCAGCACGGGACAGCAAGAGACCCAGTACTTC. Amino acids: CASTGQQETQYF.

V usage is TRBV7-9 and J usage is TRBJ1-3, with D unclear. The V end was cut by 5 bases, the J end by 2 bases, with 13 bases between. CDR1 and CDR2 from the germline V gene are SEHNR and FQNEAQ (reference sequence). CDR3 length: 15 amino acids. Here the CDR3 reads CASSLGGRTGNTIYF. The CDR3 nucleotides read TGTGCCAGCAGCCTCGGAGGACGAACTGGAAACACCATATATTTT.

V is TRBV11-2 and J is TRBJ1-1; 7 bases are a match to TRBD1. The V segment lost 3 bases and the J segment 5 bases; nucleotides outside the gene matches: 6. This CDR3 has 14 residues. Per the germline V gene, CDR1 is SGHAT and CDR2 is FQNNGV. The CDR3 loop is CASSFPQGRTEAFF. As DNA, the CDR3 is TGTGCCAGCAGCTTCCCACAGGGGCGGACTGAAGCTTTCTTT. Variable domain in full (rest from reference TRBV11-2 and TRBJ1-1): EAGVAQSPRYKIIEKRQSVAFWCNPISGHATLYWYQQILGQGPKLLIQFQNNGVVDDSQLPKDRFSAERLKGVDSTLKIQPAKLEDSAVYLCASSFPQGRTEAFFGQGTRLTVV.

In its sample, this clone was seen a few times. The gene calls are TRBV2 and TRBJ2-7; perhaps TRBD2 as D (5 bases). CDR1 SNHLY and CDR2 FYNNEI come from the germline V gene. This CDR3 has 15 amino acids. V was pared by 0 bases and J by 5 bases, with 14 bases between. CDR3 in DNA: TGTGCCAGCAGTGAAGCGCCGAGGGTCGGCGACGAGCAGTACTTC. This encodes CASSEAPRVGDEQYF.

This clone has more than one count but fewer than ten. The J gene is TRBJ2-5, the V gene TRBV4-1, with 10 bases aligning to TRBD2. V was clipped by 4 bases and J by 3 bases; unmatched bases: 5. The CDR3 sequence is 15 residues long. CDR1 and CDR2 (germline): MGHRA, YSYEKL. Here the CDR3 DNA reads TGCGCCAGCAGCCGGACTCTAGCGGGAGAAGAGACCCAGTACTTC. It translates to CASSRTLAGEETQYF.

The chain has TRBV6-5 and TRBJ1-2, with D hard to call. CDR1 is MNHEY and CDR2 is SVGAGI in the germline V gene. The CDR3 contains 13 residues. Trimming took off 3 bases at V and 8 bases at J, with 13 bases between the two ends. The CDR3 DNA sequence: TGTGCCAGCAGTTATGACAACGGTCGGGGCTACACCTTC. Translating gives CASSYDNGRGYTF.

This clone has just a few counts. The gene calls are TRBV19 and TRBJ1-1, with unresolved D. Trimming cost V 7 bases and J 4 bases, with 7 bases left between them. The CDR3 length is 11 residues. Germline V CDR1 and CDR2: LNHDA, SQIVND (reference sequence). The CDR3 region has the DNA TGTGCCAGTATGGAGTTCACTGAAGCTTTCTTT. It is translated as CASMEFTEAFF. Filled out from reference TRBV19 and TRBJ1-1, the complete variable domain reads DGGITQSPKYLFRKEGQNVTLSCEQNLNHDAMYWYRQDPGQGLRLIYYSQIVNDFQKGDIAEGYSVSREKKESFPLTVTSAQKNPTAFYLCASMEFTEAFFGQGTRLTVV.